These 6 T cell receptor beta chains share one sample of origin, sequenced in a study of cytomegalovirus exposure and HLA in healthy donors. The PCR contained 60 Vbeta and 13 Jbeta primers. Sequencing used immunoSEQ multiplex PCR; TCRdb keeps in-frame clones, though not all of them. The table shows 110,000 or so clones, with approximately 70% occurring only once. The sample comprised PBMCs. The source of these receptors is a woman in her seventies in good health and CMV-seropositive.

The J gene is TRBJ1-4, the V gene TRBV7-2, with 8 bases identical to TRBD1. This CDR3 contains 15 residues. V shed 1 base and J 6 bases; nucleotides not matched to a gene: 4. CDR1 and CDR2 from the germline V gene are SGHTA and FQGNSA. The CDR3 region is CASSLGGQGYEKLFF. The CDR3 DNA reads TGTGCCAGCAGCTTAGGCGGACAGGGATATGAAAAACTGTTTTTT.

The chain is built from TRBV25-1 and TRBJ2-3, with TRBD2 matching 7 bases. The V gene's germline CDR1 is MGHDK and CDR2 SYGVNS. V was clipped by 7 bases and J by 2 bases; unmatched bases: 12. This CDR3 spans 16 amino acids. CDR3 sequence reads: CASTPVRGDDTDTQYF. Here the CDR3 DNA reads TGTGCCAGCACCCCTGTCCGGGGGGACGACACAGATACGCAGTATTTT.

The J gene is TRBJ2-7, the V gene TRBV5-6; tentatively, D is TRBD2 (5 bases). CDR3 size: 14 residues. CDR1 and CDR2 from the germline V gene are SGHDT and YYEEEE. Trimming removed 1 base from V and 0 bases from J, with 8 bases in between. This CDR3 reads CASSLQGSSYEQYF. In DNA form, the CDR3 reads TGTGCCAGCAGCTTGCAAGGGAGCTCCTACGAGCAGTACTTC. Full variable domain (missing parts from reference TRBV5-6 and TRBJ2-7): DAGVTQSPTHLIKTRGQQVTLRCSPKSGHDTVSWYQQALGQGPQFIFQYYEEEERQRGNFPDRFSGHQFPNYSSELNVNALLLGDSALYLCASSLQGSSYEQYFGPGTRLTVT.

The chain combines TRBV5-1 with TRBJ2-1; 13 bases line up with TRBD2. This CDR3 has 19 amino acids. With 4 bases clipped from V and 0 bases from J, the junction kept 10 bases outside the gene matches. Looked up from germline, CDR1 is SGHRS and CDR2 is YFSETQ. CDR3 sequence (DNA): TGCGCCAGCAGCCCCAGGACTAGCGGGGGTCATGCCTCCTACAATGAGCAGTTCTTC. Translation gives CASSPRTSGGHASYNEQFF.

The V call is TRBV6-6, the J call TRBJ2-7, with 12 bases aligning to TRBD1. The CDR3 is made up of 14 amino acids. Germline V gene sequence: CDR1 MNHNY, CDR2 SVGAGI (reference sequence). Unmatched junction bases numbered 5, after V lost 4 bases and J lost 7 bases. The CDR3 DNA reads TGTGCCAGCAGTTGGGGACAGGGGGCAGGGGAGCAGTACTTC. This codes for CASSWGQGAGEQYF.

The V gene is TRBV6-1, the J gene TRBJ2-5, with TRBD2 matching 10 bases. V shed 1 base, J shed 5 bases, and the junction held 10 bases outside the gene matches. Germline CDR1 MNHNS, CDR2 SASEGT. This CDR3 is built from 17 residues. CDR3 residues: CASSEGTSGAMRETQYF. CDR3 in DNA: TGTGCCAGCAGTGAAGGGACTAGCGGAGCGATGAGGGAGACCCAGTACTTC.